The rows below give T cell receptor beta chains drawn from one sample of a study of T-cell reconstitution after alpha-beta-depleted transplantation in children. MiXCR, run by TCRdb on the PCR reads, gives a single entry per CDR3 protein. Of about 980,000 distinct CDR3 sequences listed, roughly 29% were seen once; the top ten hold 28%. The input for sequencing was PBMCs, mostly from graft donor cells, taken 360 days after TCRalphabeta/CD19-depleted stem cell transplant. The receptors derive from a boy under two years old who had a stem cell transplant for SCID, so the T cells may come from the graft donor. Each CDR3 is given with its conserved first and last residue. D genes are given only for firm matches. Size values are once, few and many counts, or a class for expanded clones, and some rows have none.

CDR3aa: CASGLEWRNEQFF
CDR3nt: TGTGCCAGCGGGCTTGAATGGCGGAATGAGCAGTTCTTC
d_gene: NA
v_gene: TRBV7-2
abundance: NA
j_gene: TRBJ2-1

CDR3aa: CASSWVINNYHEQFF
CDR3nt: TGTGCCAGCAGCTGGGTAATCAATAATTACCATGAGCAGTTCTTC
d_gene: NA
v_gene: TRBV7-8
abundance: NA
j_gene: TRBJ2-1

CDR3aa: CASSSGLAGANVLTF
CDR3nt: TGTGCCAGTAGTTCCGGGCTGGCTGGGGCCAACGTCCTGACTTTC
d_gene: NA
v_gene: TRBV19
abundance: NA
j_gene: TRBJ2-6

CDR3aa: CASSLLDTGKAGELFF
CDR3nt: TGTGCCAGCAGTTTGCTAGACACAGGGAAGGCCGGGGAGCTGTTTTTT
d_gene: NA
v_gene: TRBV27
abundance: few
j_gene: TRBJ2-2

CDR3aa: CASSLEVTGIPLAKNIQYF
CDR3nt: TGCGCCAGCAGCTTGGAGGTGACGGGGATCCCATTAGCCAAAAACATTCAGTACTTC
d_gene: NA
v_gene: TRBV5-1
abundance: NA
j_gene: TRBJ2-4

CDR3aa: CASSATDRSNEQFF
CDR3nt: TGTGCCAGCAGCGCCACGGACAGGTCCAATGAGCAGTTCTTC
d_gene: TRBD1
v_gene: TRBV7-9
abundance: few
j_gene: TRBJ2-1

CDR3aa: CASSPIGGPAENEQYF
CDR3nt: TGTGCCAGCAGCCCGATCGGGGGGCCCGCTGAGAACGAGCAGTACTTC
d_gene: NA
v_gene: TRBV5-6
abundance: NA
j_gene: TRBJ2-7

CDR3aa: CASSVDLGGEQYF
CDR3nt: TGTGCCAGCAGCGTCGACCTAGGGGGCGAGCAGTACTTC
d_gene: NA
v_gene: TRBV9
abundance: once
j_gene: TRBJ2-7

CDR3aa: CASSLMGKANYGYTF
CDR3nt: TGTGCCAGCAGTCTTATGGGGAAGGCTAACTATGGCTACACCTTC
d_gene: NA
v_gene: TRBV28
abundance: NA
j_gene: TRBJ1-2

CDR3aa: CASTLGPGQPQHF
CDR3nt: TGTGCCAGCACCTTGGGGCCGGGTCAGCCCCAGCATTTT
d_gene: NA
v_gene: TRBV6-1
abundance: few
j_gene: TRBJ1-5

CDR3aa: CSVPGRIYLAKNIQYF
CDR3nt: TGCAGTGTGCCGGGACGGATATACCTAGCCAAAAACATTCAGTACTTC
d_gene: NA
v_gene: TRBV20-1
abundance: few
j_gene: TRBJ2-4

CDR3aa: CASSLPQGANYGYTF
CDR3nt: TGTGCCAGCAGTTTACCCCAGGGGGCTAACTATGGCTACACCTTC
d_gene: TRBD1
v_gene: TRBV28
abundance: NA
j_gene: TRBJ1-2

CDR3aa: CASSTRQVPSTDTQYF
CDR3nt: TGTGCCAGCAGCACTAGACAGGTTCCCTCCACAGATACGCAGTATTTT
d_gene: NA
v_gene: TRBV7-9
abundance: few
j_gene: TRBJ2-3

CDR3aa: CASSQGGTSLPYNEQFF
CDR3nt: TGCGCCAGCAGCCAAGGCGGGACCTCCCTACCCTACAATGAGCAGTTCTTC
d_gene: NA
v_gene: TRBV4-3
abundance: NA
j_gene: TRBJ2-1

CDR3aa: CASSGRQGPISYEQYF
CDR3nt: TGCGCCAGCAGCGGCCGACAGGGCCCCATCTCCTACGAGCAGTACTTC
d_gene: TRBD1
v_gene: TRBV5-1
abundance: NA
j_gene: TRBJ2-7

CDR3aa: CASSGGTRSADTQYF
CDR3nt: TGTGCCAGCAGCGGGGGGACTAGATCCGCTGATACGCAGTATTTT
d_gene: TRBD2
v_gene: TRBV9
abundance: many
j_gene: TRBJ2-3

CDR3aa: CSVEEEHGYTF
CDR3nt: TGCAGCGTTGAAGAAGAACATGGCTACACCTTC
d_gene: NA
v_gene: TRBV29-1
abundance: NA
j_gene: TRBJ1-2

CDR3aa: CASSLRENEQFF
CDR3nt: TGTGCCAGCAGCCTCCGGGAGAATGAGCAGTTCTTC
d_gene: NA
v_gene: TRBV7-3
abundance: few
j_gene: TRBJ2-1

CDR3aa: CASTLFEGHEQFF
CDR3nt: TGTGCCAGCACCCTATTTGAGGGGCATGAGCAGTTCTTC
d_gene: NA
v_gene: TRBV27
abundance: many
j_gene: TRBJ2-1

CDR3aa: CSASRGTGGSYEQYF
CDR3nt: TGCAGTGCTAGTCGGGGGACAGGGGGCTCCTACGAGCAGTACTTC
d_gene: TRBD1
v_gene: TRBV20-1
abundance: few
j_gene: TRBJ2-7

CDR3aa: CASSDLDREDLWNSGANVLTF
CDR3nt: TGTGCCAGCAGTGACCTAGACAGGGAGGATTTGTGGAACTCTGGGGCCAACGTCCTGACTTTC
d_gene: NA
v_gene: TRBV2
abundance: few
j_gene: TRBJ2-6

CDR3aa: CASSLRLDGNEQFF
CDR3nt: TGTGCCAGCAGTCTCCGACTAGACGGCAATGAGCAGTTCTTC
d_gene: NA
v_gene: TRBV27
abundance: few
j_gene: TRBJ2-1

CDR3aa: CSAGPGTGGMWGQFF
CDR3nt: TGCAGTGCTGGACCCGGGACAGGGGGCATGTGGGGGCAGTTCTTC
d_gene: TRBD1
v_gene: TRBV20-1
abundance: NA
j_gene: TRBJ2-1

CDR3aa: CASSPTGSLAKNIQYF
CDR3nt: TGTGCCAGCAGTCCGACGGGAAGTCTAGCCAAAAACATTCAGTACTTC
d_gene: NA
v_gene: TRBV12-3/TRBV12-4
abundance: few
j_gene: TRBJ2-4

CDR3aa: CASSLLFGLAGNNEQFF
CDR3nt: TGTGCCAGCAGCTTACTTTTTGGACTAGCGGGCAACAATGAGCAGTTCTTC
d_gene: TRBD2
v_gene: TRBV7-9
abundance: NA
j_gene: TRBJ2-1

CDR3aa: CASKDGDYEQYF
CDR3nt: TGCGCCAGCAAGGACGGGGACTACGAGCAGTACTTC
d_gene: NA
v_gene: TRBV5-1
abundance: NA
j_gene: TRBJ2-7

CDR3aa: CASSPKETGELFF
CDR3nt: TGTGCCAGCAGTCCCAAGGAGACCGGGGAGCTGTTTTTT
d_gene: NA
v_gene: TRBV7-9
abundance: NA
j_gene: TRBJ2-2

CDR3aa: CSVEPQETQYF
CDR3nt: TGCAGCGTCGAACCACAAGAGACCCAGTACTTC
d_gene: NA
v_gene: TRBV29-1
abundance: NA
j_gene: TRBJ2-5

CDR3aa: CASRAGTTDTQYF
CDR3nt: TGCGCCAGCAGGGCGGGGACCACAGATACGCAGTATTTT
d_gene: NA
v_gene: TRBV10-2
abundance: few
j_gene: TRBJ2-3

CDR3aa: CASSSAWLGNEQYF
CDR3nt: TGTGCCAGCAGTTCGGCCTGGCTTGGAAACGAGCAGTACTTC
d_gene: NA
v_gene: TRBV28
abundance: NA
j_gene: TRBJ2-7

CDR3aa: CASSYEGQLAGRSYNEQFF
CDR3nt: TGTGCCAGCAGCTACGAGGGCCAACTAGCGGGGAGATCTTACAATGAGCAGTTCTTC
d_gene: TRBD2
v_gene: TRBV5-6
abundance: NA
j_gene: TRBJ2-1

CDR3aa: CASSWGRVSDTQYF
CDR3nt: TGTGCCAGCAGTTGGGGCAGGGTGTCAGATACGCAGTATTTT
d_gene: NA
v_gene: TRBV12-3/TRBV12-4
abundance: NA
j_gene: TRBJ2-3

CDR3aa: CASSPSGRTNEKLFF
CDR3nt: TGTGCCAGCTCACCTTCCGGGCGAACTAATGAAAAACTGTTTTTT
d_gene: NA
v_gene: TRBV18
abundance: many
j_gene: TRBJ1-4

CDR3aa: CASSSRGRGTSYEQYF
CDR3nt: TGTGCCAGCAGTTCCCGGGGGCGGGGGACCTCCTACGAGCAGTACTTC
d_gene: NA
v_gene: TRBV27
abundance: NA
j_gene: TRBJ2-7

CDR3aa: CASSLGTGAITYSGNTIYF
CDR3nt: TGTGCCAGCAGTTTAGGGACAGGGGCCATTACTTACTCTGGAAACACCATATATTTT
d_gene: TRBD1
v_gene: TRBV12-3/TRBV12-4
abundance: NA
j_gene: TRBJ1-3

CDR3aa: CVSSYSRKGPGGEAFF
CDR3nt: TGTGTCAGCAGTTACTCCCGAAAGGGCCCTGGAGGAGAAGCTTTCTTT
d_gene: NA
v_gene: TRBV6-5
abundance: NA
j_gene: TRBJ1-1

CDR3aa: CASSYTGQTEKLFF
CDR3nt: TGTGCCAGCAGTTACACGGGACAGACAGAAAAACTGTTTTTT
d_gene: TRBD1
v_gene: TRBV6-5
abundance: once
j_gene: TRBJ1-4

CDR3aa: CASSYQQGSGNQPQHF
CDR3nt: TGTGCCAGCAGTTACCAGCAGGGGTCTGGCAATCAGCCCCAGCATTTT
d_gene: NA
v_gene: TRBV6-5
abundance: NA
j_gene: TRBJ1-5

CDR3aa: CASSFTQGLNQPQHF
CDR3nt: TGTGCCAGCAGTTTTACCCAGGGCCTCAATCAGCCCCAGCATTTT
d_gene: NA
v_gene: TRBV28
abundance: NA
j_gene: TRBJ1-5

CDR3aa: CASSRVEGRTDTQYF
CDR3nt: TGTGCCAGCAGCCGCGTTGAGGGACGCACAGATACGCAGTATTTT
d_gene: NA
v_gene: TRBV7-2
abundance: NA
j_gene: TRBJ2-3

CDR3aa: CASSPVQGSQPQHF
CDR3nt: TGTGCCAGCAGTCCGGTCCAGGGGAGTCAGCCCCAGCATTTT
d_gene: NA
v_gene: TRBV28
abundance: few
j_gene: TRBJ1-5

CDR3aa: CATSNLGQEGETQYF
CDR3nt: TGTGCCACCAGCAATCTGGGTCAGGAGGGAGAGACCCAGTACTTC
d_gene: NA
v_gene: TRBV15
abundance: NA
j_gene: TRBJ2-5

CDR3aa: CASSLGFMGTWFTGELFF
CDR3nt: TGTGCCAGCAGTTTGGGATTCATGGGGACTTGGTTCACCGGGGAGCTGTTTTTT
d_gene: NA
v_gene: TRBV12-3/TRBV12-4
abundance: few
j_gene: TRBJ2-2

CDR3aa: CAFKDTREAGELFF
CDR3nt: TGTGCCTTCAAAGACACTCGGGAGGCCGGGGAGCTGTTTTTT
d_gene: TRBD2
v_gene: TRBV30
abundance: NA
j_gene: TRBJ2-2

CDR3aa: CASSPRGLRDQPQHF
CDR3nt: TGTGCCAGCAGCCCGAGGGGTTTGAGAGATCAGCCCCAGCATTTT
d_gene: NA
v_gene: TRBV28
abundance: few
j_gene: TRBJ1-5